The 14 T cell receptor beta chains in this list originate from one sample, sequenced in a study of blood T cell repertoires in COVID-19. Assay: immunoSEQ multiplex PCR; the TCRdb copy retains only in-frame clones and omits some. Of around 160,000 clones in the sample, 80% to 90% were seen once. The sample was peripheral blood. All receptors derive from a man aged 55 to 69 with acute or convalescent COVID-19.

The chain has TRBV9 and TRBJ1-6; no reliable D call. The germline V gene encodes CDR1 SGDLS and CDR2 YYNGEE. The CDR3 covers 14 residues. Between the trimmed V and J ends, which lost 0 bases and 7 bases, there was a span of 8 bases. CDR3 sequence reads: CASSVVERNSPLHF. The DNA for the CDR3 is TGTGCCAGCAGCGTAGTCGAGAGGAATTCACCCCTCCACTTT.

V gene TRBV10-3 combines with J gene TRBJ1-1; 8 positions agree with TRBD1. V lost 5 bases to trimming and J lost 1 base; unmatched junction nucleotides: 3. The CDR3 spans 14 residues. CDR1 is ENHRY, CDR2 SYGVKD, per germline. CDR3 coding DNA: TGTGCCATCAGTACAACAGGGGGGAACACTGAAGCTTTCTTT. This sequence encodes CAISTTGGNTEAFF.

The chain couples TRBV11-2 to TRBJ1-4; D is undetermined. CDR1 is SGHAT and CDR2 is FQNNGV in the germline V gene. Trimming shortened V by 6 bases and J by 5 bases, and 10 bases separated the two germline ends. This CDR3 has 13 residues. CDR3 nucleotide sequence: TGTGCCAGCAGATCCCTACCAAATGAAAAACTGTTTTTT. This encodes CASRSLPNEKLFF.

The chain joins TRBV4-1 to TRBJ2-3; 9 positions agree with TRBD2. Germline assignment: CDR1 MGHRA and CDR2 YSYEKL. Trimming cost V 4 bases and J 2 bases; bases outside gene matches: 7. The CDR3 contains 16 residues. The DNA of the CDR3 is TGCGCCAGCAGCCCACTCAGCGGGGGGAACACAGATACGCAGTATTTT. This encodes CASSPLSGGNTDTQYF.

The chain combines TRBV18 with TRBJ1-3, with no clear D. V was trimmed by 2 bases and J by 0 bases, leaving 8 bases between them. Per the germline V gene, CDR1 is KGHSH and CDR2 is LQKENI. The CDR3 is 15 amino acids. This CDR3 reads CASSPDTISGNTIYF. Here the CDR3 DNA reads TGTGCCAGCTCACCAGACACCATCTCTGGAAACACCATATATTTT.

The chain is built from TRBV10-3 and TRBJ2-1, with 10 bases that match TRBD2. Germline trimming cut 5 bases from V and 5 bases from J; bases unmatched to any gene: 3. Looked up from germline, CDR1 is ENHRY and CDR2 is SYGVKD. The CDR3 runs 14 residues. CDR3 nucleotide sequence: TGTGCCATCAGTCGACTAGCGGGTGACAATGAGCAGTTCTTC. Protein sequence: CAISRLAGDNEQFF.

The chain links TRBV11-2 to TRBJ1-6, with D perhaps matching TRBD1 (6 bases). Germline V gives CDR1 SGHAT, CDR2 FQNNGV. V was trimmed by 5 bases and J by 10 bases, leaving 12 bases between them. The CDR3 is 13 amino acids. DNA of the CDR3: TGTGCCAGCAGCGAACAGGGTGGGTCACCCCTCCACTTT. It translates to CASSEQGGSPLHF. The full variable domain, with the rest looked up from reference TRBV11-2 and TRBJ1-6, is EAGVAQSPRYKIIEKRQSVAFWCNPISGHATLYWYQQILGQGPKLLIQFQNNGVVDDSQLPKDRFSAERLKGVDSTLKIQPAKLEDSAVYLCASSEQGGSPLHFGNGTRLTVT.

J is TRBJ2-4 and V is TRBV19, with a weak D call TRBD1 (6 bases). CDR1 LNHDA and CDR2 SQIVND come from the germline V gene (reference sequence). The V and J ends lost 3 bases and 0 bases respectively, with 21 bases between them. The CDR3 runs to 19 residues. In nucleotides, the CDR3 is TGTGCCAGTAGTATCCCCGGCAGGGGCGGGTTGGTAGCCAAAAACATTCAGTACTTC. Its translation is CASSIPGRGGLVAKNIQYF.

The chain couples TRBV6-2 or TRBV6-3 to TRBJ1-1; D is unresolved. Germline V gene data show CDR1 as MNHEY and CDR2 as SVGEGT. Trimming shortened V by 6 bases and J by 5 bases, and 10 bases separated the two germline ends. This CDR3 has 12 residues. CDR3 in DNA: TGTGCCAGCAGCTCTGCGTGGACTGAAGCTTTCTTT. Encoded protein: CASSSAWTEAFF.

This clone was observed a handful of times. The V gene is TRBV11-2, the J gene TRBJ2-7; D unresolved. The V and J ends lost 2 bases and 6 bases respectively, with 17 bases between them. The CDR3 is 15 residues long. CDR1 SGHAT and CDR2 FQNNGV come from the germline V gene. CDR3 sequence: CASSLPWLDAREQYF. The DNA for the CDR3 is TGTGCCAGCAGCTTACCCTGGCTAGACGCTCGCGAGCAGTACTTC.

V and J are TRBV6-4 and TRBJ2-1; a weak D match, TRBD1 (5 bases). The CDR3 contains 17 residues. Germline values: CDR1 MRHNA, CDR2 SNTAGT. Between the trimmed V and J ends, which lost 0 bases and 1 base, there was a span of 13 bases. CDR3 coding DNA: TGTGCCAGCAGTGACTCGGTCTTGACAGCTTCCTACAATGAGCAGTTCTTC. It codes for CASSDSVLTASYNEQFF.

A note on this clone: The same CDR3 arises from other DNA sequences in this sample as well. The genes are TRBV18 and TRBJ1-5; the match to TRBD1 covers 7 bases. The CDR3 covers 16 residues. CDR1 and CDR2 (germline): KGHSH, LQKENI. The V gene end was trimmed by 3 bases and the J gene end by 0 bases; junction bases not matched to a gene: 5. CDR3 amino acids: CASSPQGGNSNQPQHF. The CDR3 nucleotides read TGTGCCAGCTCACCGCAGGGGGGTAATAGCAATCAGCCCCAGCATTTT.

The table lists this clone with a count of one. The chain joins TRBV3-1 (or the pseudogene TRBV3-2) to TRBJ1-3, with D tentatively TRBD1 (6 bases). The length of the CDR3 is 14 residues. Between the trimmed V and J ends, which lost 1 base and 2 bases, there was a span of 6 bases. Germline V gene data show CDR1 as LGHDT and CDR2 as YNNKEL (reference sequence). The CDR3 coding sequence is TGTGCCAGCAGCCAAGCAGGGGCTGGAAACACCATATATTTT. Translated: CASSQAGAGNTIYF.

The CDR3 coding sequence is TGTGCCAGTAGTATAGTCGCCGGGGTAAGGAGTGGCTACACCTTC. It codes for CASSIVAGVRSGYTF. This chain joins TRBV19 and TRBJ1-2; no definite D call. Germline assignment: CDR1 LNHDA and CDR2 SQIVND (reference sequence). The germline V and J ends were trimmed by 1 base and 7 bases, with 16 bases remaining between them. CDR3 length: 15 amino acids.